This TCR beta chain appears in the sequencing data of a study of OX40 agonist ivuxolimab in advanced cancers. Context from the whole study: Ivuxolimab was an agonistic, fully human IgG2 monoclonal antibody directed against OX40 (CD134), a costimulatory receptor. In the dose-escalation cohort, 75% to 90% of patients were male, and the mean age was around 60 years with a range of about 20 to 90. Partial responses occurred in three dose-escalation patients, of whom one had hepatocellular carcinoma and two had cutaneous melanoma. Intravenous ivuxolimab was administered to patients every 2 weeks at six dose levels: 0.01, 0.1, 0.3, 1.5, 3 and 10 mg/kg. Of the approximately 53 patients in dose escalation, 19 had hepatocellular carcinoma, about 15 had melanoma, 9 had renal cell carcinoma and 9 had head and neck cancer. Prior anti-PD-1, anti-PD-L1 or anti-CTLA-4 therapy was permitted, and checkpoint inhibitors had been received by less than 45% of dose-escalation patients. The purpose of peripheral TCRbeta sequencing was to test whether ivuxolimab changed TCR sequence diversity and led to clonal T-cell expansion. The paper covers the monotherapy dose-escalation part of the phase I ivuxolimab trial, which included N of about 50 patients.

Comment on this clone: Its antigen is currently not known. Qualities for individual bases were not recorded, and no much larger clone is one base off.

The trial excluded patients who had a history of autoimmune disease or were on systemic immunosuppression. In every dose cohort, peripheral blood was drawn for TCR sequencing at baseline, cycle 4 day 1, and cycle 7 day 1. The samples were taken from a phase I, first-in-human, multicenter, open-label dose-escalation trial of ivuxolimab. Adults with locally advanced or metastatic head and neck squamous cell, hepatocellular, melanoma or renal cell carcinoma were enrolled in the trial. Before TCR sequencing, CD4+ and CD8+ T cells were separately sorted from peripheral blood. Study-wide findings and limitations: After ivuxolimab, more expanded clones were found on average in CD8+ T cells than in CD4+ T cells. Antigen specificity was not determined for the clonally expanded peripheral T cells. In the 0.1-3.0 mg/kg groups, partial responders had among the lowest normalized peripheral clonal expansion, particularly in CD8+ T cells. Low levels of normalized T-cell clonal expansion were also shown by some nonresponding patients. Clonal expansion of both CD4+ and CD8+ blood T cells was observed from baseline to week 6 at doses 0.1 to 3.0 mg/kg.

Genomic DNA was extracted from sorted cells for sequencing of the TCRbeta CDR3 region. The immunoSEQ Assay was used to sequence the TCRbeta CDR3 regions. TCRdb provides this immuneACCESS table in a form limited to in-frame rearrangements. Some clones are lacking; in checked studies, under half of them reflect an unresolved V gene, and why the rest are absent is not known. This sample holds around 77,000 clones; 85% to 95% were observed only once. Of the sample, around 6.1% falls within the top ten clones. This clonotype was sampled from an adult with an advanced solid tumor such as melanoma, head and neck, liver or kidney cancer. The sample consisted of CD4+ or CD8+ T cells sorted from blood, taken in a trial of the OX40 agonist ivuxolimab.

The CDR3 region: CASSFTLSNQPQHF. DNA sequence: TGTGCCAGCAGTTTCACCCTTAGCAATCAGCCCCAGCATTTT. The rearranged segments are TRBV28 and TRBJ1-5; the D gene identity is not certain. CDR1 and CDR2 (MDHEN, SYDVKM) derive from the germline V gene. Between the V and J ends, shortened by 3 bases and 0 bases respectively, the junction contains 6 bases. The CDR3 runs 14 residues from the cysteine to the phenylalanine. Just CDR3 DNA is preserved here, 42 bases in frame from base 1.